This T cell receptor beta chain was profiled in a study of blood T cell repertoires in COVID-19. Whole-study context: Both acute and convalescent COVID-19 samples were obtained from the United States, Italy and Spain. From T cells, B-cell-depleted T cells, or PBMCs came the material, which was cDNA or gDNA.

In the original processing: The assay estimated nucleated cells by amplifying reference gene primers. Sequenced by immunoSEQ multiplex PCR; TCRdb stores in-frame clones only, minus some. That table is the source of V, J and clone size, and D and trimming were worked out from the DNA. The table records under 350,000 clones, around four fifths of them present only once. The sample taken for sequencing was peripheral blood. The clonotype originates from a woman aged 45-65 years who had recovered from COVID-19.

CDR3 amino acids: CASNSINTIYF. The CDR3 nucleotides read TGTGCCAGCAATAGTATTAACACCATATATTTT. The J gene is TRBJ1-3, the V gene TRBV6-5; no firm D call. The V gene lost 7 bases and the J gene lost 7 bases, with 8 bases spanning the gap. Germline V gene data show CDR1 as MNHEY and CDR2 as SVGAGI. This CDR3 region has 11 residues.